The TCR beta chain under discussion was sequenced for a study of radiation and T cells in renal cell carcinoma. To note about this clone: The antigen is not known. At one end, the junction sequence differs from germline, possibly due to a read error.

General study points: Pretreatment tumor biopsies were lacking, so baseline clonotypes are unknown. In blood, top tumor clones expanded by 2 weeks, shrinking by 4.

The CDR3 sequence is 12 residues long. Germline CDR1 SGHNT, CDR2 YYREEE (reference sequence). Documented time point: baseline pretreatment blood. The treatment: 15 Gy SBRT to primary tumor, nephrectomy 4 weeks later. After SBRT, blood was collected at 2 and 4 weeks, plus baseline. Assay used: immunoSEQ multiplex PCR; TCRdb lists only in-frame clones, some missing. The sample contains some 150,000 clones, less than 90% of which appear only once. The sequences come from blood, collected from a patient whose treatment included radiotherapy and nephrectomy. The chain recombines TRBV5-4 with TRBJ2-1, with D hard to call. This sequence originates from a woman in her fifties or sixties with renal cell carcinoma. CDR3 protein: CASSQGYNEQFF. CDR3 in DNA: TGCGCCAGCAGCCAAGGGTACAATGAGCAGTTCTTC.